This T cell receptor (beta chain) was captured in a study of T cells in Graves' hyperthyroidism and ophthalmopathy. The overall study: Before any treatment, at initial diagnosis, peripheral blood was collected. Findings and limits, study-wide: Within blood appeared most thyroid clonotypes that had expanded above 0.001. With a median lead of 6.5 months before onset, the model predicted ophthalmopathy.

The CDR3 runs 15 residues. Germline trimming cut 4 bases from V and 5 bases from J; bases unmatched to any gene: 10. Germline V lookup: CDR1 SGHNT, CDR2 YYREEE (reference sequence). The PBMCs were taken from approximately 11 ml of fresh peripheral blood. The CDR3 regions of TCR beta were amplified from RNA transcripts. In the first-round RT-PCR of the TCR CDR3, the HTBI primer set was used. Via MiXCR, TCRdb re-called the multiplex PCR reads, giving one row per CDR3 protein. The sample comprises 300,000 to 400,000 distinct CDR3 sequences, 15% to 20% of which are singletons, and about 49% rests with the top ten. With regard to this clonotype: The antigen is unknown.

The origin of this receptor is a woman aged 45-59 years with Graves' hyperthyroidism. Sequencing was carried out using blood. The rearrangement links TRBV5-4 to TRBJ2-7; 9 positions match TRBD2. The CDR3 reads CASSTELAGPNEQYF. The CDR3 DNA reads as TGTGCCAGCAGCACGGAACTAGCGGGTCCCAACGAGCAGTACTTC.